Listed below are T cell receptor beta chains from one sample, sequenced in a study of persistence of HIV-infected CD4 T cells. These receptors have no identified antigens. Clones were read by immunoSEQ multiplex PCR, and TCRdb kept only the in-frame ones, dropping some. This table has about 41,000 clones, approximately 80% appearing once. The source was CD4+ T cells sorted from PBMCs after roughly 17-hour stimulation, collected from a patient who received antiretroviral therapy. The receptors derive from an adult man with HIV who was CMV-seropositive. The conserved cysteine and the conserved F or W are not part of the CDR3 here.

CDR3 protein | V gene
AWSLREEAF | TRBV30
ASSQDPVRETQY | TRBV4-1
ATSESGSTDTQY | TRBV7-2
ASSTYYEQY | TRBV27
ASSIPRVQPQH | TRBV19
ASSLGQGARETQY | TRBV5-1
ASSETTRYGYT | TRBV2
ASSVLQGGYGYT | TRBV7-2
ASSIQDGTYNSPLH | TRBV19
ASSRPGQEYRGYT | TRBV6-2/TRBV6-3
ASSETGTGGGYT | TRBV2
SASGGRDEQY | TRBV20-1
ASSLRGGASGNTIY | TRBV11-2
ASSYVSTREGYT | TRBV6-5
ACRPGQGRTEAF | TRBV30
ASSLTGRGGMDTEAF | TRBV7-9
ASSFIGTGIGGAF | TRBV5-6
ASSQASARQFYYGYT | TRBV4-1
ASRPNRAADNSYNEQF | TRBV27
ASSPGDSQPQH | TRBV7-8
ASSELTKSYGYT | TRBV25-1
ASSGSSARDTQY | TRBV19
ATGTSGNEQF | TRBV10-3
ASSFTGAREAF | TRBV4-1
ASSFLTRGDSHQPQH | TRBV7-8
SAERETQY | TRBV20-1
ASSRTSGANVLT | TRBV18
ASRTSGRALEQF | TRBV6-5
AWSDYEIQSNQPQH | TRBV30
ASSSYRLTVREKLF | TRBV6-5
SVPGSYGYT | TRBV20-1
ASSQERTSGGTQY | TRBV3-1/TRBV3-2
ASSLDVGGTGNTIY | TRBV5-1
ASSSSRETEAF | TRBV6-5
ASSPPGADTQY | TRBV6-5
ASSLGEGSRKTQY | TRBV11-2
ASSLSPATYEQY | TRBV13
ASRDRDSLGPQH | TRBV6-5
SGYGGNGYT | TRBV29-1
ASSVEDRGLSYT | TRBV9
ASSLRQTQNYGYT | TRBV5-6
ATSRDGAGGTNTQY | TRBV15
ASSFQGAYFSGANVLT | TRBV7-9
ASSRPRGGPSTDTQY | TRBV5-6
ASSLIPGGTDTQY | TRBV7-8
ASSIGQGAGNTEAF | TRBV3-1/TRBV3-2
ASSPQTTGPPAASGNTIY | TRBV18
SGTQGRGETQY | TRBV29-1
ASSLRTQETQY | TRBV5-1
ASSSMTGMGMNTEAF | TRBV6-2/TRBV6-3
ASSGPWGSNQPQH | TRBV6-2/TRBV6-3
SVGRLARGYT | TRBV29-1
ASSGGGLASGKYNEQF | TRBV27
ASSQDNPLFGYT | TRBV3-1/TRBV3-2
ASRSGTGREKLF | TRBV27